This TCR beta chain derives from a study of blood T cells in healthy people across ages. Study findings and constraints: PBMCs left unsorted prevented a conclusive naive versus antigen-experienced comparison.

Alongside a J-beta primer mix, a sample-barcoded 5' primer served in a second PCR lasting about 7 to 11 cycles. One entry per CDR3 protein, called by TCRdb with MiXCR from the 5' RACE reads. This table holds more than 650,000 distinct CDR3 sequences, around 24% found once. The sample holds a few counts of this clonotype. Its antigen is unknown. Trimming left V 1 base short and J 2 bases short, with 12 bases between. The CDR3 totals 16 residues. These same records also appear under a second study, on T cells of mothers and their children. This second study says: Extracted RNA, in its entirety, went into cDNA synthesis at about 1.5 ug per 15 ul.

The chain links TRBV12-3 or TRBV12-4 to TRBJ1-3, with D perhaps TRBD1 (5 bases). The sample taken for sequencing was blood. This TCR was sampled from a boy aged 10-17 years in good health. CDR3 DNA: TGTGCCAGCAGTTTAGGGCCGGCGGGGGCTGGAAACACCATATATTTT. Its protein product is CASSLGPAGAGNTIYF.